Reported below is one T cell receptor (beta chain). Per the authors' pipeline: Nucleated cell number was recorded as an estimate derived from reference gene primer amplification. Data came from immunoSEQ multiplex PCR; TCRdb stores just in-frame clones and leaves some out. The V and J calls and the clone size are those of that table, but D and trimming were determined from the DNA. The sample lists approximately 110,000 clones; less than 85% were seen once. This entry belongs to a study of blood T cell repertoires in COVID-19. Study-level background: Sites in the United States, Italy and Spain provided acute and convalescent COVID-19 samples. The cDNA or gDNA used as material had been derived from T cells, B-cell-depleted T cells, or PBMCs.

The sequence was collected from a human donor in a cohort sampled during active or convalescent COVID-19. Sample: peripheral blood.

In DNA form, the CDR3 reads TGTGCCAGCAGCCAAGCTCCTCGGGATTCACCCCTCCACTTT. It is translated as CASSQAPRDSPLHF. The V and J genes are TRBV5-6 and TRBJ1-6; D unresolved. Germline loops: CDR1 SGHDT, CDR2 YYEEEE. CDR3 length: 14 residues. V shed 4 bases and J shed 8 bases, with 13 bases lying between them. The full variable domain, its missing parts supplied by reference TRBV5-6 and TRBJ1-6, is DAGVTQSPTHLIKTRGQQVTLRCSPKSGHDTVSWYQQALGQGPQFIFQYYEEEERQRGNFPDRFSGHQFPNYSSELNVNALLLGDSALYLCASSQAPRDSPLHFGNGTRLTVT.